This TCR beta chain was captured by sequencing in a study of blood T cell repertoires in COVID-19. As for the study in general: Italy, Spain and the United States were the sources of the convalescent and acute COVID-19 samples.

Authors' methods: For nucleated cells, counts were estimated from reference gene primer amplification. Generated by immunoSEQ multiplex PCR, the TCRdb table keeps only in-frame clones and is missing some. The V and J calls and the clone size are those of that table, but D and trimming were determined from the DNA. In the table there are around 250,000 clones, 80% to 90% of which are singletons. With 3 bases clipped from V and 4 bases from J, the junction kept 5 bases outside the gene matches. Germline V gene sequence: CDR1 SNHLY, CDR2 FYNNEI. This CDR3 comprises 15 residues. The chain employs TRBV2 and TRBJ2-3; 9 bases line up with TRBD1. The TCR was taken from a man aged 18 to 29 who had recovered from COVID-19. The sample comprised PBMCs or T cells enriched from blood (not recorded which). The CDR3 protein is CASSEGQGSADTQYF. CDR3 coding DNA: TGTGCCAGCAGTGAGGGACAGGGATCGGCAGATACGCAGTATTTT. The complete variable domain, with remaining parts taken from reference TRBV2 and TRBJ2-3, reads EPEVTQTPSHQVTQMGQEVILRCVPISNHLYFYWYRQILGQKVEFLVSFYNNEISEKSEIFDDQFSVERPDGSNFTLKIRSTKLEDSAMYFCASSEGQGSADTQYFGPGTRLTVL.